Listed below are T cell receptor beta chains from one sample, sequenced in a study of CD8 T cells in Susac syndrome. TCRdb fed the immunoSEQ multiplex PCR reads into MiXCR, producing one record per CDR3 protein. The repertoire includes around 230,000 distinct CDR3 sequences, about 96% of them detected once, and 0.095% sits in the top ten. Material for sequencing was CD4+ T cells from PBMCs. These receptors originate from a human donor with multiple sclerosis. The CDR3 runs from the conserved cysteine through the conserved F or W. D genes are given only for firm matches. Rows may omit the clone size; those that give it use once, few, many or a size class.

>TRBV5-4|TRBJ1-1|-|-
CASSLVGHGPNTEAFF
TGTGCCAGCAGCTTGGTGGGGCACGGTCCGAACACTGAAGCTTTCTTT
>TRBV12-3/TRBV12-4|TRBJ1-6|-|-
CASRRWGPNSYNSPLHF
TGTGCCAGCAGACGGTGGGGCCCAAACTCCTATAATTCACCCCTCCACTTT
>TRBV12-3/TRBV12-4|TRBJ2-3|-|-
CASSILHRRIDTQYF
TGTGCCAGCAGTATCCTCCACAGGAGAATAGATACGCAGTATTTT
>TRBV15|TRBJ2-3|-|TRBD1
CATSRVTPGTGDTQYF
TGTGCCACCAGCAGAGTTACCCCGGGGACAGGAGATACGCAGTATTTT
>TRBV20-1|TRBJ2-6|-|-
CSARPPAGTSGANVLTF
TGCAGTGCTAGGCCACCCGCAGGGACCTCTGGGGCCAACGTCCTGACTTTC
>TRBV9|TRBJ2-3|-|TRBD1
CASSPVGQSDTQYF
TGTGCCAGCAGCCCAGTGGGACAGTCAGATACGCAGTATTTT
>TRBV20-1|TRBJ2-3|-|-
CSARGRANTQYF
TGCAGTGCTAGAGGACGGGCCAATACGCAGTATTTT
>TRBV30|TRBJ1-1|-|-
CASIQDTEAFF
TGTGCCTCTATACAGGACACTGAAGCTTTCTTT
>TRBV20-1|TRBJ2-5|once|TRBD2
CSAQTSVETQYF
TGCAGTGCCCAGACTAGCGTGGAGACCCAGTACTTC
>TRBV5-1|TRBJ2-1|-|-
CASTAREQFF
TGCGCCAGCACGGCGAGGGAGCAGTTCTTC
>TRBV20-1|TRBJ2-7|-|-
CSAKPQRYEQYF
TGCAGTGCTAAACCCCAACGCTACGAGCAGTACTTC
>TRBV7-9|TRBJ2-1|-|TRBD2
CASSLLAGPYNEQFF
TGTGCCAGCAGCTTACTAGCGGGTCCTTACAATGAGCAGTTCTTC
>TRBV6-6|TRBJ2-7|-|TRBD1
CASRLQGKYEQYF
TGTGCCAGCAGACTACAGGGGAAATACGAGCAGTACTTC
>TRBV7-9|TRBJ2-1|once|TRBD2
CASSSLTSDSYNEQFF
TGTGCCAGCAGCTCCTTGACTAGCGACTCCTACAATGAGCAGTTCTTC
>TRBV3-1|TRBJ2-5|-|-
CASSQDLGKETQYF
TGTGCCAGCAGCCAAGATCTTGGGAAAGAGACCCAGTACTTC
>TRBV20-1|TRBJ1-1|once|-
CSAKGGGEAFF
TGCAGTGCTAAGGGTGGCGGTGAAGCTTTCTTT
>TRBV15|TRBJ2-7|-|TRBD1
CATSRDLGDRSDYEQYF
TGTGCCACCAGCAGAGATCTAGGGGACAGGTCTGACTACGAGCAGTACTTC
>TRBV11-2|TRBJ1-1|-|TRBD1
CASSYGTGGKAFF
TGTGCCAGCAGTTACGGGACAGGGGGGAAAGCTTTCTTT
>TRBV5-1|TRBJ2-1|-|-
CASRAQLQQFF
TGCGCCAGCAGGGCCCAATTACAGCAGTTCTTC
>TRBV30|TRBJ2-7|-|-
CAWSRRNIYEQYF
TGTGCCTGGAGCCGGCGGAATATCTACGAGCAGTACTTC
>TRBV5-4|TRBJ2-3|-|-
CASSLVRGRYTDTQYF
TGTGCCAGCAGCTTGGTCCGGGGGAGATACACAGATACGCAGTATTTT
>TRBV9|TRBJ2-5|-|-
CASSVAERLGQETQYF
TGTGCCAGCAGCGTAGCGGAGAGACTAGGACAAGAGACCCAGTACTTC
>TRBV12-5|TRBJ2-2|-|TRBD1
CASGPTGTANTGELFF
TGTGCTAGTGGTCCTACCGGGACAGCGAACACCGGGGAGCTGTTTTTT
>TRBV5-1|TRBJ1-5|-|-
CASRQGLDNQPQHF
TGCGCCAGCCGGCAGGGGTTGGACAATCAGCCCCAGCATTTT
>TRBV9|TRBJ2-5|-|TRBD2
CASSVLGTSTETQYF
TGTGCCAGCAGCGTTCTCGGGACTAGCACCGAGACCCAGTACTTC
>TRBV28|TRBJ2-7|-|-
CASSSPGVRLSSYEQYF
TGTGCCAGCAGTTCCCCCGGGGTGCGGCTAAGCTCCTACGAGCAGTACTTC
>TRBV29-1|TRBJ2-1|-|TRBD2
CSVESRSSGTYNEQFF
TGCAGCGTTGAATCTCGGTCTAGCGGTACCTACAATGAGCAGTTCTTC
>TRBV3-1|TRBJ2-1|-|TRBD2
CASSQPGGSYNEQFF
TGTGCCAGCAGCCAGCCGGGGGGCTCCTACAATGAGCAGTTCTTC
>TRBV9|TRBJ1-3|-|-
CASSVVGSNSGNTIYF
TGTGCCAGCAGCGTAGTAGGGAGCAACTCTGGAAACACCATATATTTT
>TRBV9|TRBJ2-7|-|-
CASSPQPFAYEQYF
TGTGCCAGCAGCCCCCAACCTTTTGCCTACGAGCAGTACTTC
>TRBV30|TRBJ1-1|-|-
CAWSVQVWLNTEAFF
TGTGCCTGGAGTGTACAGGTTTGGCTGAACACTGAAGCTTTCTTT
>TRBV12-3/TRBV12-4|TRBJ1-2|-|-
CASSQGLTYGYTF
TGTGCCAGCTCCCAGGGATTAACCTATGGCTACACCTTC
>TRBV28|TRBJ2-2|-|-
CASSLLATGELFF
TGTGCCAGCAGTTTATTGGCGACCGGGGAGCTGTTTTTT
>TRBV27|TRBJ1-1|-|-
CASSLGLRGATEAFF
TGTGCCAGCAGTTTAGGGCTTCGGGGAGCAACTGAAGCTTTCTTT
>TRBV9|TRBJ2-1|-|-
CASSVGGRTEQFF
TGTGCCAGCAGCGTAGGGGGCCGGACTGAGCAGTTCTTC
>TRBV3-1|TRBJ2-7|-|TRBD1
CASSQPPQGAAYEQYF
TGTGCCAGCAGCCAGCCTCCCCAGGGGGCCGCCTACGAGCAGTACTTC
>TRBV30|TRBJ2-2|-|-
CAWRRPVTGELFF
TGTGCCTGGAGAAGACCCGTCACCGGGGAGCTGTTTTTT
>TRBV13|TRBJ2-3|-|TRBD1
CASSLRQGASDTQYF
TGTGCCAGCAGTTTGCGGCAGGGGGCTTCGGATACGCAGTATTTT
>TRBV7-2|TRBJ2-7|-|-
CASSLEVDRGPGQYF
TGTGCCAGCAGCTTAGAGGTGGACAGAGGGCCCGGGCAGTACTTC
>TRBV3-1|TRBJ2-5|-|TRBD2
CANSPRSGGPLETQYF
TGTGCCAACAGCCCCCGTAGCGGGGGCCCCCTGGAGACCCAGTACTTC
>TRBV5-1|TRBJ1-1|-|-
CASSTPEQNTEAFF
TGCGCCAGCAGCACCCCGGAACAGAACACTGAAGCTTTCTTT
>TRBV2|TRBJ1-1|-|-
CASSVFPGGTEAFF
TGTGCCAGCAGTGTTTTCCCGGGCGGCACTGAAGCTTTCTTT
>TRBV20-1|TRBJ2-3|-|TRBD2
CSAILLARSTDTQYF
TGCAGTGCAATCTTACTAGCGCGAAGCACAGATACGCAGTATTTT
>TRBV29-1|TRBJ1-5|-|-
CSVGQEDQPQHF
TGCAGCGTTGGTCAGGAAGATCAGCCCCAGCATTTT
>TRBV27|TRBJ1-1|-|-
CASSLLTRMNTEAFF
TGTGCCAGCAGCCTGCTGACGCGGATGAACACTGAAGCTTTCTTT
>TRBV5-1|TRBJ1-4|-|-
CASSFGADEKLFF
TGCGCCAGCAGCTTTGGGGCGGATGAAAAACTGTTTTTT
>TRBV9|TRBJ1-5|-|-
CASSVRGDQPQHF
TGTGCCAGCAGCGTGAGAGGGGATCAGCCCCAGCATTTT
>TRBV10-3|TRBJ2-5|-|TRBD2
CAISESRLTRGGETQYF
TGTGCCATCAGTGAGTCCCGTCTGACCCGGGGGGGAGAGACCCAGTACTTC
>TRBV29-1|TRBJ1-1|-|-
CSGSWTENTEAFF
TGCAGCGGATCCTGGACAGAGAACACTGAAGCTTTCTTT
>TRBV27|TRBJ2-7|-|TRBD1
CASSFVQGAGEQYF
TGTGCCAGCAGTTTTGTACAGGGGGCAGGCGAGCAGTACTTC
>TRBV6-1|TRBJ2-2|-|TRBD2
CASSALAANTGELFF
TGTGCCAGCAGTGCACTAGCGGCGAACACCGGGGAGCTGTTTTTT
>TRBV3-1|TRBJ2-1|-|TRBD2
CASSQGGRSGSYNEQFF
TGTGCCAGCAGCCAAGGGGGAAGGAGCGGGAGTTACAATGAGCAGTTCTTC
>TRBV29-1|TRBJ1-1|-|TRBD1
CSVFLGGQANTEAFF
TGCAGCGTCTTTTTGGGGGGACAGGCGAACACTGAAGCTTTCTTT
>TRBV27|TRBJ2-7|-|-
CASSFSRGSSYEQYF
TGTGCCAGCAGTTTTTCCCGGGGGTCATCCTACGAGCAGTACTTC
>TRBV9|TRBJ2-1|-|TRBD2
CASSVATTSGSLSYNEQFF
TGTGCCAGCAGCGTAGCTACGACTAGCGGGAGTTTGTCTTACAATGAGCAGTTCTTC
>TRBV11-2|TRBJ2-7|-|-
CASSFTSGFSYEQYF
TGTGCCAGCAGCTTTACTTCTGGCTTCTCCTACGAGCAGTACTTC